This T cell receptor (beta chain) was identified during a study of T cell repertoires in cytomegalovirus infection. Study-level findings and limits: Frequencies of public TCR beta families were cumulated, and this identified carriers of CMV plus the relevant HLA.

The table lists this clonotype with a few counts. Its target is unknown. The CDR3 is 15 amino acids. CDR1 is SGHTA and CDR2 is FQGNSA in the germline V gene. V lost 1 base to trimming and J lost 8 bases, with 15 bases between them. TCRdb re-analysed the reads in MiXCR, keeping a single row per CDR3 protein. The data show 54,000 or so distinct CDR3 sequences, approximately 36% seen once. This chain connects TRBV7-2 to TRBJ2-1; no clear D. The receptor's source is a human donor in good health (CMV status not recorded). Some clones in this sample may be carry-over from other donors' samples. The sequenced sample was PBMCs, sequenced either directly or after in vitro stimulation (not recorded which). CDR3 in DNA: TGTGCCAGCAGCTTAGAGTTCGGCGACGGCGATGAGCAGTTCTTC. This translates into CASSLEFGDGDEQFF.